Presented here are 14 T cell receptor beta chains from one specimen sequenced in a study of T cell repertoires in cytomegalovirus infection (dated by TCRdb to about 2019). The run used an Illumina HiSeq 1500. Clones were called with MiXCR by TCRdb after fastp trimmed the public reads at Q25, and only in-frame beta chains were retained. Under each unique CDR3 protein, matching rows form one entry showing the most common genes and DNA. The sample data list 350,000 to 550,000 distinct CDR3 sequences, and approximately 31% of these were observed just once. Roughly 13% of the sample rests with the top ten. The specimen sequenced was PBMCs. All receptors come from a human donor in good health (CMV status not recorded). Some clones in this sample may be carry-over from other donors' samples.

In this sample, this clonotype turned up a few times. The CDR3 DNA follows: TGTGCCAGCAGCTTAGTCAGGGCAGGGAATGAAAAACTGTTTTTT. Amino acids: CASSLVRAGNEKLFF. The genes are TRBV11-2 and TRBJ1-4; possible D gene TRBD1, 5 bases. This CDR3 has 15 residues. With 1 base removed from V and 5 bases from J, the gap between germline ends came to 11 bases. Germline CDR1 reads SGHAT; CDR2 reads FQNNGV.

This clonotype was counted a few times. The CDR3, as DNA: TGTGCCAGTAGTGACGAGCGCGGCAGAGACTACGAGCAGTACTTC. Its protein product is CASSDERGRDYEQYF. The chain is built from TRBV19 and TRBJ2-7; D remains ambiguous. Trimming left V 5 bases short and J 3 bases short, with 17 bases between. In germline, CDR1 is LNHDA, CDR2 SQIVND (reference sequence). CDR3 length equals 15 residues.

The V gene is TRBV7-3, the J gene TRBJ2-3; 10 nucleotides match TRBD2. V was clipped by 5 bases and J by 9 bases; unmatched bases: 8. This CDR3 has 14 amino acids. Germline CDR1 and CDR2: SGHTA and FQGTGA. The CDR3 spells CASSAGLADETQYF. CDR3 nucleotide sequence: TGTGCCAGCAGCGCCGGACTAGCGGATGAAACGCAGTATTTT.

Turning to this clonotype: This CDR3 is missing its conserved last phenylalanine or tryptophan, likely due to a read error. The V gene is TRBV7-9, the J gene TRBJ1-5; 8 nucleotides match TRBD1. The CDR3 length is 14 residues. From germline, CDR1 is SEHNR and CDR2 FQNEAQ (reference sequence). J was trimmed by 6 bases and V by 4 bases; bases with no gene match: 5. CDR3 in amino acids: CASSSGQGSQPQHL. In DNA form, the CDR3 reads TGTGCCAGCAGCTCCGGACAGGGCTCTCAGCCCCAGCATTTG.

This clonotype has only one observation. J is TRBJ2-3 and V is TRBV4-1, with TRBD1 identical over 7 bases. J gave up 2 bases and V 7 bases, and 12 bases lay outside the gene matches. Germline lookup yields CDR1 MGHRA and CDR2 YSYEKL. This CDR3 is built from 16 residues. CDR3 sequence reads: CASTPLYRGDTDTQYF. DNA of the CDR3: TGCGCCAGCACCCCTTTGTACAGGGGAGACACAGATACGCAGTATTTT.

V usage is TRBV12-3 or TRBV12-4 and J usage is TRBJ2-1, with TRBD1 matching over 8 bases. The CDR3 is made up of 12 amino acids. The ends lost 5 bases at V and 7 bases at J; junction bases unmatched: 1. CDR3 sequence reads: CASSRQGNEQFF. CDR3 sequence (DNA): TGTGCCAGCAGTAGACAGGGGAATGAGCAGTTCTTC.

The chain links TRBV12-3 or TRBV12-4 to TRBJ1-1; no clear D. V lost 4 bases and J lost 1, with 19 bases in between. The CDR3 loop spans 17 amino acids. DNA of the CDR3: TGTGCCAGCAGTTCTAACCCCCTGCACTGGGGGAACACTGAAGCTTTCTTT. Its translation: CASSSNPLHWGNTEAFF.

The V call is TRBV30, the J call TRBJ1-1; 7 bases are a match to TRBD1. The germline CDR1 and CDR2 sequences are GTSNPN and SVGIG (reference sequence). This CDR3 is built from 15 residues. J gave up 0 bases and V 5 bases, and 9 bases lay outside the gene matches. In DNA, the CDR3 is TGTGCCTGGGGAGGGAAACAGGGGATGAACACTGAAGCTTTCTTT. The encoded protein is CAWGGKQGMNTEAFF.

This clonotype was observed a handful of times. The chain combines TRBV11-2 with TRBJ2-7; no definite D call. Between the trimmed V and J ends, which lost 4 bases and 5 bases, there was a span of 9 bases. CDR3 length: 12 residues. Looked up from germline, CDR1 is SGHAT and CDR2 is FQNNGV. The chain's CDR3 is CASSSWMHEQYF. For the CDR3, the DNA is TGTGCCAGCAGCTCCTGGATGCACGAGCAGTACTTC. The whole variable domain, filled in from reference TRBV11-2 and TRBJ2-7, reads EAGVAQSPRYKIIEKRQSVAFWCNPISGHATLYWYQQILGQGPKLLIQFQNNGVVDDSQLPKDRFSAERLKGVDSTLKIQPAKLEDSAVYLCASSSWMHEQYFGPGTRLTVT.

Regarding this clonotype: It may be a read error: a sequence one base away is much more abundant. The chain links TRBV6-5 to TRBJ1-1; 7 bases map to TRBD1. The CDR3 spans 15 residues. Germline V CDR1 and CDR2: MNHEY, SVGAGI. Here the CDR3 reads CDSSYSTGAGTEAFF. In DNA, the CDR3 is TGTGACAGCAGTTACTCAACAGGGGCGGGCACTGAAGCTTTCTTT.

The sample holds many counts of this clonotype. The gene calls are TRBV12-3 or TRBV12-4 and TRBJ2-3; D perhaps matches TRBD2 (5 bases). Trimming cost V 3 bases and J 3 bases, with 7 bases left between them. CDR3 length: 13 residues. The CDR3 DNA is TGTGCCAGCAGTTTTGGGAGTACAGATACGCAGTATTTT. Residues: CASSFGSTDTQYF.

This chain's CDR3 is CASSQSGGRDIEAFF. The CDR3 region has the DNA TGTGCCAGCAGCCAATCCGGGGGGCGTGATATTGAAGCTTTCTTT. The rearrangement links TRBV3-1 to TRBJ1-1; D may be TRBD1 (6 bases). Per the germline V gene, CDR1 is LGHDT and CDR2 is YNNKEL (reference sequence). Trimming removed 2 bases from V and 7 bases from J, with 17 bases in between. The CDR3 is 15 residues long.

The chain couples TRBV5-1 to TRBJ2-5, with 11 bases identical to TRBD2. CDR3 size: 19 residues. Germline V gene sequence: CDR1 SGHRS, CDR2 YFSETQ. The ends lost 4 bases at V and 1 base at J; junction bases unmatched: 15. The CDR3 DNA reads TGCGCCAGCAGCCCAACGTTATCCGGGACTAGCGGATTCCAAGAGACCCAGTACTTC. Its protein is CASSPTLSGTSGFQETQYF.

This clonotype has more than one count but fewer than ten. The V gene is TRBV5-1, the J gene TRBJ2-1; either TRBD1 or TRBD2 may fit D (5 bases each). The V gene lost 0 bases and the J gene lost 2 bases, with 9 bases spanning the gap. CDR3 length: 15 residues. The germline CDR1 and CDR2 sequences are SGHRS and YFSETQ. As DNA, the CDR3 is TGCGCCAGCAGCTTGGTGGGGGAACCCTACAATGAGCAGTTCTTC. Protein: CASSLVGEPYNEQFF. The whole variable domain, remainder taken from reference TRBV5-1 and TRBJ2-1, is KAGVTQTPRYLIKTRGQQVTLSCSPISGHRSVSWYQQTPGQGLQFLFEYFSETQRNKGNFPGRFSGRQFSNSRSEMNVSTLELGDSALYLCASSLVGEPYNEQFFGPGTRLTVL.